The 5 T cell receptor beta chains in this list originate from one sample, sequenced in a study of siplizumab effects on memory and regulatory T cells. Here immunoSEQ multiplex PCR was the method, and the copy in TCRdb shows in-frame clones only, minus some. The data hold approximately 100,000 clones, with roughly 95% observed a single time. The sequenced material came from non-Treg CD4+ T cells sorted from blood. The receptors originated from a human donor in good health.

CDR3 DNA sequence: TGTGCCAGTAGTAGCCGCCGCCGAAATTCGGTCTACGAGCAGTACTTC. Translation: CASSSRRRNSVYEQYF. The chain has TRBV19 and TRBJ2-7, with D unclear. From germline, CDR1 is LNHDA and CDR2 SQIVND (reference sequence). The CDR3 extends over 16 amino acids. V dropped 4 bases and J dropped 3 bases, with 19 bases sitting between them.

The chain has TRBV7-2 and TRBJ1-1; D is unresolved. The germline V gene encodes CDR1 SGHTA and CDR2 FQGNSA. V lost 0 bases and J lost 7, with 6 bases in between. This CDR3 is built from 12 residues. CDR3 nucleotides: TGTGCCAGCAGCTTAGCGCGGGTTGAAGCTTTCTTT. The encoded protein is CASSLARVEAFF.

The chain uses TRBV5-6 and TRBJ2-1, with a possible D match to TRBD2 (5 bases). V was pared by 1 base and J by 4 bases, with 12 bases between. The CDR3 extends over 15 amino acids. CDR1 and CDR2 from the germline V gene are SGHDT and YYEEEE. The CDR3 loop reads CASSLSAGSYNEQFF. Written as DNA, the CDR3 is TGTGCCAGCAGCTTGTCCGCGGGTTCGTACAATGAGCAGTTCTTC.

The chain recombines TRBV19 with TRBJ1-1; the D gene is possibly TRBD1 (6 bases). Per the germline V gene, CDR1 is LNHDA and CDR2 is SQIVND (reference sequence). V dropped 7 bases and J dropped 2 bases, with 17 bases sitting between them. The CDR3 is 15 residues long. CDR3 coding DNA: TGTGCCAGTATGGGGGCGGACGCCGTAAACACTGAAGCTTTCTTT. Translating it yields CASMGADAVNTEAFF.

The V and J genes are TRBV6-1 and TRBJ1-2; no firm D call. Trimming took off 2 bases at V and 5 bases at J, with 3 bases between the two ends. The CDR3 has 11 residues. Germline lookup yields CDR1 MNHNS and CDR2 SASEGT. The CDR3 DNA reads as TGTGCCAGCAGTGAACAGTATGGCTACACCTTC. Translated, it gives CASSEQYGYTF.